The T cell receptor beta chain under discussion was sequenced for a study of cytomegalovirus exposure and HLA in healthy donors. Whole-study results and caveats: Productive status was seen about 90% or about 30% of the time for most TCR beta V segments in an earlier analysis. As was reported, the classifier diagnosed cytomegalovirus status with high specificity and sensitivity.

Regarding this clone: Its antigen is still unknown.

PCR used 60 Vbeta primers and 13 Jbeta primers. Study processing details: Later, an analysis found 65 million to 85 million unique TCR beta chains, and around 12 million of these were shared. Sequencing used immunoSEQ multiplex PCR; TCRdb keeps in-frame clones, though not all of them. That table supplies the V and J calls and clone size; D and trimming were determined from the DNA. Here the sample spans fewer than 120,000 clones, 70% to 90% being singletons. Healthy people donating bone marrow made up the donors. This CDR3 contains 16 residues. V trimming: 1 base; J trimming: 7 bases; junction bases outside the gene matches: 13. Germline V gene lookup returns CDR1 SGHTA and CDR2 FQGNSA.

The sample consisted of PBMCs. V is TRBV7-2 and J is TRBJ2-7; 7 positions match TRBD1. The clonotype originates from a man between 40 and 49 years old in good health and CMV-seronegative. CDR3 DNA sequence: TGTGCCAGCAGCTTAGTCTCGACAGGGTTCGCAGGGGAGCAGTACTTC. This codes for CASSLVSTGFAGEQYF.